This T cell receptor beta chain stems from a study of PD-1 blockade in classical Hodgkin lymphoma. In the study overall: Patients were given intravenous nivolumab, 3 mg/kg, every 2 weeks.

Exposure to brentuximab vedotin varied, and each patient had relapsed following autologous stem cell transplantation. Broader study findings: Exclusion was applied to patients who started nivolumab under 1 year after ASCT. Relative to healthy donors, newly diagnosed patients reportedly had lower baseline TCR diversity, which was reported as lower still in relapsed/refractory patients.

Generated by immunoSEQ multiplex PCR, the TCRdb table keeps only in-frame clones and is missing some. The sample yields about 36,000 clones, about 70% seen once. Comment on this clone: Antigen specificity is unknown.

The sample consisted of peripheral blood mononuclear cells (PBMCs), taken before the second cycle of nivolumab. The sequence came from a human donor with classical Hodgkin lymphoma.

The DNA for the CDR3 is TGCGCCAGCAGCCAAGAATCGAAGGAGCTTGGCTACACCTTC. Its protein product is CASSQESKELGYTF. This chain uses TRBV4-3 with TRBJ1-2; no clear D. Germline CDR1 is LGHNA and CDR2 is YSLEER. The CDR3 consists of 14 residues. V lost 0 bases and J lost 7, with 12 bases in between.